This T cell receptor beta chain was captured by sequencing in a study of shared clonotypes between healthy human individuals. Study as a whole: Samples came from two female and three male donors aged 18 to 49.

Only CD45RO-negative cells positively selected for CCR7 counted as naive CD8 cells, so terminally differentiated effector memory CD45RA+ cells were excluded. Regarding the study as a whole: The low donor count limited represented genetic and exposure-history diversity. Exclusively blood specimens were collected; tissue repertoires likely differ.

The data were produced by immunoSEQ multiplex PCR, yet TCRdb's version contains in-frame clones alone and is incomplete. Of roughly 890,000 clones detected, almost 95% appear once; the ten largest clones hold around 24%. CDR3 size: 14 residues. Trimming shortened V by 0 bases and J by 2 bases, and 10 bases separated the two germline ends. Looked up from germline, CDR1 is SQVTM and CDR2 is ANQGSEA. Note on this clone: The antigen is not known.

The sequence derives from a man aged 25-40 years in good health. Sequencing input: naive CD8+ T cells sorted from blood. The J gene is TRBJ2-5, the V gene TRBV29-1; no reliable D call. The CDR3 here is CSVEDRVGQETQYF. The CDR3 bases are TGCAGCGTTGAAGATCGTGTAGGGCAAGAGACCCAGTACTTC.